This TCR beta chain stems from a study of OX40 agonist ivuxolimab in advanced cancers. On the study more broadly: Those treated in dose escalation had hepatocellular carcinoma, melanoma, renal cell cancer or head and neck cancer.

Using immunoSEQ multiplex PCR, the repertoire was profiled, and TCRdb retains in-frame clones only, with some absent. The sample has around 65,000 clones, 80% seen once. Trimming pared 0 bases from V and 5 bases from J, leaving 10 bases between. Germline assignment: CDR1 LNHNV and CDR2 YYDKDF (reference sequence). The CDR3 sequence is 15 residues long. The sample holds one count of this clone. Its antigen remains unknown. Study-wide points: There were, on average, more expanded clones in CD8+ T cells than in CD4+.

Sequenced here: CD4+ or CD8+ T cells sorted from blood, sampled in a trial of the OX40 agonist ivuxolimab. This chain connects TRBV15 to TRBJ1-4; D gene uncertain. The sequence was obtained from an adult with an advanced solid tumor such as melanoma, head and neck, liver or kidney cancer. CDR3 coding DNA: TGTGCCACCAGCAGAGATTCGGGAGGGAATGAAAAACTGTTTTTT. Protein product: CATSRDSGGNEKLFF.